The clone carrying this T cell receptor (beta chain) was seen a few times. Extraction of RNA preceded its reverse transcription into cDNA, which served as the sequencing template. Produced via immunoSEQ multiplex PCR; TCRdb's table is partial and in-frame only. The sample consists of 200,000 to 250,000 clones, 64% of them appearing once. The data derive from a study of CD8+ T cells in alopecia areata. This sample's treatment: oral pan-JAK inhibitor, 5-10 mg twice daily. CDR3 length: 11 amino acids. Germline CDR1 reads SQVTM; CDR2 reads ANQGSEA. V lost 7 bases and J lost 8, with 11 bases in between. The chain links TRBV29-1 to TRBJ1-4; D remains ambiguous. This clonotype was obtained from a human donor with alopecia areata. The sequencing used CD4+ T cells sorted from blood, collected at week 4, from a patient treated with tofacitinib. As DNA, the CDR3 is TGCAGCGGGACCATTGGGGAAAAACTGTTTTTT. It specifies CSGTIGEKLFF. The full variable domain, with the rest looked up from reference TRBV29-1 and TRBJ1-4, is SAVISQKPSRDICQRGTSLTIQCQVDSQVTMMFWYRQQPGQSLTLIATANQGSEATYESGFVIDKFPISRPNLTFSTLTVSNMSPEDSSIYLCSGTIGEKLFFGSGTQLSVL.